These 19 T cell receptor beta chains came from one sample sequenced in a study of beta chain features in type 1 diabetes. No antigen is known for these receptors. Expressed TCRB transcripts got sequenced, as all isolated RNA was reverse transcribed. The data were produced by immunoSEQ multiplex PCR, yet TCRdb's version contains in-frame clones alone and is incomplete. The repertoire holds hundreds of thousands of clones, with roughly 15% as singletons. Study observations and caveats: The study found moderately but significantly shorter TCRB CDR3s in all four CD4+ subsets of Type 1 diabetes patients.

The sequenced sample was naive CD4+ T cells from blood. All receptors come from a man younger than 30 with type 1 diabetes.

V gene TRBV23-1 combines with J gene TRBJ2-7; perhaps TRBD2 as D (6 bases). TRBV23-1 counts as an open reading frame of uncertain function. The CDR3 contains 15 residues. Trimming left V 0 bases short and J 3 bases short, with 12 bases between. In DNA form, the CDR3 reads TGCGCCAGCAGTCAATCGGCGGGGTCGGTCTACGAGCAGTACTTC. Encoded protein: CASSQSAGSVYEQYF.

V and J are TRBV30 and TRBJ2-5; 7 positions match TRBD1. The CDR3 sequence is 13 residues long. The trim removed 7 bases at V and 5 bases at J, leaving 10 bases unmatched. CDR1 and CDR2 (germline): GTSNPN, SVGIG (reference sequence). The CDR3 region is CAFRRTGVETQYF. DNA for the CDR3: TGTGCCTTTCGAAGGACAGGCGTGGAGACCCAGTACTTC.

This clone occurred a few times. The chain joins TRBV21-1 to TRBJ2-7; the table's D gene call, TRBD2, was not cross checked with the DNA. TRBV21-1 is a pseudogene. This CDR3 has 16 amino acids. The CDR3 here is CASSKAGLAGGYEQYF. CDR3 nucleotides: TGTGCCAGCAGCAAAGCCGGACTAGCGGGAGGGTACGAGCAGTACTTC.

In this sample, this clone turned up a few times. The CDR3 protein is CASSLAGGDEQYF. The CDR3 coding sequence is TGTGCCAGCAGCTTAGCTGGAGGGGACGAGCAGTACTTC. The chain combines TRBV7-2 with TRBJ2-7, with D perhaps matching TRBD2 (6 bases). The CDR3 totals 13 residues. From germline, CDR1 is SGHTA and CDR2 FQGNSA. The V and J ends lost 0 bases and 5 bases respectively, with 8 bases between them.

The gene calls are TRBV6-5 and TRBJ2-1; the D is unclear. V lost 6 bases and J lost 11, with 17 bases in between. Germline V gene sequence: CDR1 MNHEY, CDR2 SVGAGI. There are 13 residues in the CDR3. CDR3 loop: CASSPDSRPKQFF. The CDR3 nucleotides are TGTGCCAGCAGCCCCGACTCCCGCCCGAAGCAGTTCTTC.

The CDR3 is CASAGNRNTEAFF. The CDR3 bases are TGTGCCAGCGCAGGCAACAGAAACACTGAAGCTTTCTTT. The chain recombines TRBV14 with TRBJ1-1; D is ambiguous. In germline, CDR1 is SGHDN, CDR2 FVKESK. V was clipped by 8 bases and J by 2 bases, with 12 bases between them. The CDR3 runs 13 residues. Filled out from reference TRBV14 and TRBJ1-1, the complete variable domain reads EAGVTQFPSHSVIEKGQTVTLRCDPISGHDNLYWYRRVMGKEIKFLLHFVKESKQDESGMPNNRFLAERTGGTYSTLKVQPAELEDSGVYFCASAGNRNTEAFFGQGTRLTVV.

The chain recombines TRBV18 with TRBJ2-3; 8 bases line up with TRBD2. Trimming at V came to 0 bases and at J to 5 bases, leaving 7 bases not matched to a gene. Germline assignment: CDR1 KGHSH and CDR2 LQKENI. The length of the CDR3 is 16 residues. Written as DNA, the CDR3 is TGTGCCAGCTCACCACCGAGCGGGAGTAGTCGAGATACGCAGTATTTT. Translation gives CASSPPSGSSRDTQYF.

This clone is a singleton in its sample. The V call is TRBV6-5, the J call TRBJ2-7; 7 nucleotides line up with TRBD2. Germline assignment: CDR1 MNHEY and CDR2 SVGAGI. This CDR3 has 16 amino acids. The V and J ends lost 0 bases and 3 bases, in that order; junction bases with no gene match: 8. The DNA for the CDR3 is TGTGCCAGCAGTTACTCGAGATTTCGGGGGGACTACGAGCAGTACTTC. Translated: CASSYSRFRGDYEQYF.

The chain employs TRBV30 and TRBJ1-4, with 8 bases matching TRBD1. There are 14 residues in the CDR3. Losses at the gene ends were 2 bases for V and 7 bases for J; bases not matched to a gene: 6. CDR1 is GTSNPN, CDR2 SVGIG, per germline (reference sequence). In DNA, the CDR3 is TGTGCCTGGAGTTCAGGGGGCGCGGGTGAAAAACTGTTTTTT. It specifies CAWSSGGAGEKLFF.

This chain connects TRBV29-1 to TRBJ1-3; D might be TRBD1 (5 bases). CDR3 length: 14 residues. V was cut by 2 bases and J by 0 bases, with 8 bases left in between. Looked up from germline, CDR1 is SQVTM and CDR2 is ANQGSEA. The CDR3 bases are TGCAGCGTTGAAAAGGGACTCTCTGGAAACACCATATATTTT. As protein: CSVEKGLSGNTIYF.

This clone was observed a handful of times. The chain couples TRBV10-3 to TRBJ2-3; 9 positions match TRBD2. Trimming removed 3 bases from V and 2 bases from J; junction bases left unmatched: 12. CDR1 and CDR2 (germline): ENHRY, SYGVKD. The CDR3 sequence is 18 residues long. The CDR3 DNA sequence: TGTGCCATCAGTGATGCCCTTCGGGGCGGGGGGGCCACAGATACGCAGTATTTT. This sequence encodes CAISDALRGGGATDTQYF.

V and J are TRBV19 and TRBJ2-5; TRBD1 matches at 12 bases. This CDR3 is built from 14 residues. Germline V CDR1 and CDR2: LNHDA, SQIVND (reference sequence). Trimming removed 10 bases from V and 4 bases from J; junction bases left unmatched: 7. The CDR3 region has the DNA TGTGCCACTCGACGGGACAGGGGGCGAGAGACCCAGTACTTC. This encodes CATRRDRGRETQYF.

The CDR3 DNA is TGTGCCAGCAGCTTAGGACTTCTGGGGCGGGAGGAGACCCAGTACTTC. Protein sequence: CASSLGLLGREETQYF. This rearrangement joins TRBV7-2 to TRBJ2-5, with 7 bases lining up with TRBD2. The CDR3 is made up of 16 amino acids. CDR1 SGHTA and CDR2 FQGNSA come from the germline V gene. Trimming took 1 base from V and 5 from J; bases not matched to a gene: 10.

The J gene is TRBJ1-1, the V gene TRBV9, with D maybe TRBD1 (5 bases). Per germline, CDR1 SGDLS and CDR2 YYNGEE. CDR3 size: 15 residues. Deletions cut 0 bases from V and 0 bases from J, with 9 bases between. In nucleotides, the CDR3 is TGTGCCAGCAGCGTAGGGGGCCATCTGAACACTGAAGCTTTCTTT. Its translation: CASSVGGHLNTEAFF.

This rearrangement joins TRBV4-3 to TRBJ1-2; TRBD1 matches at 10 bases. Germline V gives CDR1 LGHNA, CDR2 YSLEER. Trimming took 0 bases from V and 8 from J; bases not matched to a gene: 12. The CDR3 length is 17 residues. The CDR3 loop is CASSQEFGMTGGHGYTF. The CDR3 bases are TGCGCCAGCAGCCAAGAATTCGGGATGACAGGGGGCCACGGCTACACCTTC.

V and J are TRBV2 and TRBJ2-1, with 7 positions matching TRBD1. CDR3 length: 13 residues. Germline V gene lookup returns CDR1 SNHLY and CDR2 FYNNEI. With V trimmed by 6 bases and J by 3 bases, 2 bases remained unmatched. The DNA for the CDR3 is TGTGCCAGCAGACAGGGGCTCTACAATGAGCAGTTCTTC. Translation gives CASRQGLYNEQFF.

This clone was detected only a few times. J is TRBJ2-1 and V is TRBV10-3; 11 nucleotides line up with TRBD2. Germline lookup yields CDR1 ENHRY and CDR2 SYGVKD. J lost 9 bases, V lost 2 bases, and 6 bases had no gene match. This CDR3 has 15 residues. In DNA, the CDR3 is TGTGCCATCAGTGAGAGTAGCGGGAGGGCCTCTGAGCAGTTCTTC. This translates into CAISESSGRASEQFF.

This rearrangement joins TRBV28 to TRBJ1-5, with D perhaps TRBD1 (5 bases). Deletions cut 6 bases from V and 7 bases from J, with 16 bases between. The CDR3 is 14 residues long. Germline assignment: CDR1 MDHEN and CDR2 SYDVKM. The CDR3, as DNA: TGTGCCAGCAGCCTGGGGGGACCCGGGCAGCCCCAGCATTTT. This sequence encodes CASSLGGPGQPQHF.

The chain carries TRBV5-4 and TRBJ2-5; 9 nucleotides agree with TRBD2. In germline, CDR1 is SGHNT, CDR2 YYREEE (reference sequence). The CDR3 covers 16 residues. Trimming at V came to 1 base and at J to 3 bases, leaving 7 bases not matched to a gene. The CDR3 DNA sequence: TGTGCCAGCAGCTTGCTGGATCTAGCGGGAAAAGAGACCCAGTACTTC. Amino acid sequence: CASSLLDLAGKETQYF.